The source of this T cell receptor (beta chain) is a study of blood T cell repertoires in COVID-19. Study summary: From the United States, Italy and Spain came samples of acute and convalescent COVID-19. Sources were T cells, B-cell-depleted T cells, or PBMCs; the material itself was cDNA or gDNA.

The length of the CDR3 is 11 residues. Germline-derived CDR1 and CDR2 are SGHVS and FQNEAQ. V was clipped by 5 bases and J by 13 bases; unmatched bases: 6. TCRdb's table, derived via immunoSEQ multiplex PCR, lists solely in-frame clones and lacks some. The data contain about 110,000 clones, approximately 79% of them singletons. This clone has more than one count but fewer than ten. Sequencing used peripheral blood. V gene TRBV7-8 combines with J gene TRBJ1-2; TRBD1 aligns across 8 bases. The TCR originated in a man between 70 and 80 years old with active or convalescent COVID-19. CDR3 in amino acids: CASSADRDLTF. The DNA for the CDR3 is TGTGCCAGCAGCGCGGACAGGGACCTCACCTTC.